The T cell receptor beta chain described here comes from a study of a mutant IDH1 vaccine in newly diagnosed glioma. Study as a whole: Vaccination began 4-6 weeks post radiotherapy alone, or with temozolomide cycles. Patients under treatment included roughly 60% males and about 38% females and had a mean age of around 40 years. Findings and caveats of the study: In roughly 93% of patients, immune responses induced by the vaccine occurred.

Clones were read by immunoSEQ multiplex PCR, and TCRdb kept only the in-frame ones, dropping some. The repertoire has approximately 44,000 clones, 84% of them found once; the top ten carry 2% to 2.5%. Germline lookup yields CDR1 GTSNPN and CDR2 SVGIG (reference sequence). The CDR3 runs to 15 residues. The V and J ends lost 3 bases and 1 base, in that order; junction bases with no gene match: 8. With respect to this clone: As yet, its antigen is unknown.

Sample time point: week 23, last vaccination. It was 300 ug of mutant IDH1 20-mer peptide that made up each vaccine dose, given with topical imiquimod. The donors' diagnosis was new WHO grade 3 or 4 astrocytoma that was IDH1-mutant and ATRX-lost. The chain is built from TRBV30 and TRBJ2-7; 8 bases map to TRBD2. The sample consisted of PBMCs, taken from a glioma patient whose treatment included an IDH1 peptide vaccine. The sequence came from a woman aged 18-35 years with glioma. Some clones in this sample may be carry-over from other donors' samples. The chain's CDR3 is CAWSGPSGLSYEQYF. CDR3 nucleotide sequence: TGTGCCTGGAGCGGTCCTAGCGGGCTATCCTACGAGCAGTACTTC.